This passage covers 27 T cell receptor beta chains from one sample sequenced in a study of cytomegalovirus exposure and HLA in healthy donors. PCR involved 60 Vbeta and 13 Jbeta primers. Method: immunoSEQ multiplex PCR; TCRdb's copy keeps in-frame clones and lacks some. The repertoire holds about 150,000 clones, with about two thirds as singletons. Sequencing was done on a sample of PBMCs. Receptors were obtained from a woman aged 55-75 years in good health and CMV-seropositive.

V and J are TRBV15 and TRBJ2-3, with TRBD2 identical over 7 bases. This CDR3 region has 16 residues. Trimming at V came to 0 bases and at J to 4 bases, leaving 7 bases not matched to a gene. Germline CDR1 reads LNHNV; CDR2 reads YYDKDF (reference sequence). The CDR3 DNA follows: TGTGCCACCAGCAGAGATGAGGAGGGAGGGCCAGATACGCAGTATTTT. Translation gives CATSRDEEGGPDTQYF.

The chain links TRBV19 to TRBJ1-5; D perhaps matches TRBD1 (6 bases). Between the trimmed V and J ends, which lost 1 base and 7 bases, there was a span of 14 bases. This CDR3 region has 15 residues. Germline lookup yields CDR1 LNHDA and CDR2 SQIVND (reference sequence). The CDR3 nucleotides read TGTGCCAGTAGTATAGTTGGGACATACAACCAGCCCCAGCATTTT. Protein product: CASSIVGTYNQPQHF.

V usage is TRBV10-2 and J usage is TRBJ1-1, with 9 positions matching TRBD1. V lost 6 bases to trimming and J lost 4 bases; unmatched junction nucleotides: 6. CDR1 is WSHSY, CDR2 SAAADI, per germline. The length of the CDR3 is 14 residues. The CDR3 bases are TGCGCCAGCAGAGCCGGGACAGGGACCACTGAAGCTTTCTTT. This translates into CASRAGTGTTEAFF.

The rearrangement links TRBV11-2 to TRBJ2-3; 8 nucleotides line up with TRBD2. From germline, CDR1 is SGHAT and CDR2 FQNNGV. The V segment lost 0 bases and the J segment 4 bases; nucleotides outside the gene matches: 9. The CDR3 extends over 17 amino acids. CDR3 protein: CASSLEGSGGSPDTQYF. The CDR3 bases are TGTGCCAGCAGCTTAGAAGGCTCGGGAGGGTCGCCAGATACGCAGTATTTT.

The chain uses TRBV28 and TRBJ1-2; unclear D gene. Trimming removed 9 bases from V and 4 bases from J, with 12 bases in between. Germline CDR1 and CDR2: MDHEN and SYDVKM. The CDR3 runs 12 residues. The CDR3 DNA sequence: TGTGCCAGTTTTACAGCCGTCTATGGCTACACCTTC. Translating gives CASFTAVYGYTF.

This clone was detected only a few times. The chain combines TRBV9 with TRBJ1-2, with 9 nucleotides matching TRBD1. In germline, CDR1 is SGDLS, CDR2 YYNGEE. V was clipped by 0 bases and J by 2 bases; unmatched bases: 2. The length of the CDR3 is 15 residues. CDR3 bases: TGTGCCAGCAGCGTAGCGGGACAGGGCAACTATGGCTACACCTTC. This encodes CASSVAGQGNYGYTF.

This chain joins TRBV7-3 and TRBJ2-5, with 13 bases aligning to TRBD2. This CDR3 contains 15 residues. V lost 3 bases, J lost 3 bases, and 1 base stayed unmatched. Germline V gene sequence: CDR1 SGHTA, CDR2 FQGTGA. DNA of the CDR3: TGTGCCAGCAGCTTGGGACTAGCGGGAAAAGAGACCCAGTACTTC. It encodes CASSLGLAGKETQYF. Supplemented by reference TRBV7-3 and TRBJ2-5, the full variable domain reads GAGVSQTPSNKVTEKGKYVELRCDPISGHTALYWYRQSLGQGPEFLIYFQGTGAADDSGLPNDRFFAVRPEGSVSTLKIQRTERGDSAVYLCASSLGLAGKETQYFGPGTRLLVL.

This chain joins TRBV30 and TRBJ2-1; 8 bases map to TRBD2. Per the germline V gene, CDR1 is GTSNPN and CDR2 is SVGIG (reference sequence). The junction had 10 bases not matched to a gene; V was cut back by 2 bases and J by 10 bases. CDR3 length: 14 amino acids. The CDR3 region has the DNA TGTGCCTGGAGTAAGGTAGCGGGGACCACCGAGCAGTTCTTC. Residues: CAWSKVAGTTEQFF. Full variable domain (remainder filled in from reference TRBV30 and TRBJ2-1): SQTIHQWPATLVQPVGSPLSLECTVEGTSNPNLYWYRQAAGRGLQLLFYSVGIGQISSEVPQNLSASRPQDRQFILSSKKLLLSDSGFYLCAWSKVAGTTEQFFGPGTRLTVL.

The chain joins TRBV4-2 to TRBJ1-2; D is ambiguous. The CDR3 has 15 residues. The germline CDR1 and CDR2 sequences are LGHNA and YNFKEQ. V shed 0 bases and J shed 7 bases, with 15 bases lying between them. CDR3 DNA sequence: TGTGCCAGCAGCCAAGAGGCGGTTCAGCAGCGTGGCTACACCTTC. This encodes CASSQEAVQQRGYTF.

In DNA form, the CDR3 reads TGTGCCAGCAGCAGAACCGGGACAGGGTCTTTTTGGGGCTACACCTTC. Its protein product is CASSRTGTGSFWGYTF. The V and J genes are TRBV5-8 and TRBJ1-2; 9 bases agree with TRBD1. Germline assignment: CDR1 SGHTS and CDR2 YDEGEE. With V trimmed by 4 bases and J by 8 bases, 15 bases remained unmatched. The CDR3 length is 16 residues.

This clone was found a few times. CDR3 sequence: CASSRTALAEAFF. In DNA, the CDR3 is TGTGCCAGCAGCCGGACAGCCCTAGCCGAAGCTTTCTTT. V is TRBV6-5 and J is TRBJ1-1; tentatively, D is TRBD1 (6 bases). V was trimmed by 6 bases and J by 8 bases, leaving 16 bases between them. The CDR3 is made up of 13 amino acids. The V gene's germline CDR1 is MNHEY and CDR2 SVGAGI.

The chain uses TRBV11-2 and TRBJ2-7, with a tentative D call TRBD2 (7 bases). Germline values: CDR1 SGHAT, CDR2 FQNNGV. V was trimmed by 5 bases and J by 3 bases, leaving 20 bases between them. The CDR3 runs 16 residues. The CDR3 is CASSPISGGGIYEQYF. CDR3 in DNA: TGTGCCAGCAGCCCAATCTCGGGGGGCGGCATCTACGAGCAGTACTTC. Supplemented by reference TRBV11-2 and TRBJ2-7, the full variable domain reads EAGVAQSPRYKIIEKRQSVAFWCNPISGHATLYWYQQILGQGPKLLIQFQNNGVVDDSQLPKDRFSAERLKGVDSTLKIQPAKLEDSAVYLCASSPISGGGIYEQYFGPGTRLTVT.

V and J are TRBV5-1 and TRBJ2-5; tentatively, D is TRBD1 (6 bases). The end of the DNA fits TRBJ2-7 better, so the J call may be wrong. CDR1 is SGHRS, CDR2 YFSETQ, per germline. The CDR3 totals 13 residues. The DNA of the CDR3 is TGCGCCAGCAGCATGGACAGAGCCTACGAGCAGTACTTC. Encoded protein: CASSMDRAYEQYF.

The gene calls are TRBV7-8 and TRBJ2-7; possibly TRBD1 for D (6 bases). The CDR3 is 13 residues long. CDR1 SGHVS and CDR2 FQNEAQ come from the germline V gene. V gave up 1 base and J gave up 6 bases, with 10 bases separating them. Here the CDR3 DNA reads TGTGCCAGCAGCTTAGAAGGGGGAAGCGAGCAGTACTTC. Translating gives CASSLEGGSEQYF.

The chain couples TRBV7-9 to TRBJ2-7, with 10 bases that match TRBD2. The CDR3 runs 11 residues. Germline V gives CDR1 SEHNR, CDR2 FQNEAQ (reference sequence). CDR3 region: CVLGTSAGQYF. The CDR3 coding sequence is TGTGTTTTAGGGACTAGCGCCGGGCAGTACTTC.

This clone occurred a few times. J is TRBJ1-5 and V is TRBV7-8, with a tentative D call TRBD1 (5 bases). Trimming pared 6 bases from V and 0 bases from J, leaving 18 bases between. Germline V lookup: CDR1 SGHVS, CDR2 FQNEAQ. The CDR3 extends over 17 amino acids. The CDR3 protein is CASSPSPGQLSNQPQHF. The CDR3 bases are TGTGCCAGCAGTCCGAGTCCCGGACAACTTAGCAATCAGCCCCAGCATTTT.

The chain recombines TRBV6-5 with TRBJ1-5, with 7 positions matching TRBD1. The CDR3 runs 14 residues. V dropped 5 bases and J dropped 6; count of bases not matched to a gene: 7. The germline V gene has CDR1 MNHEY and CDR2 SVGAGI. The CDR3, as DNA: TGTGCCAGCAGTCTCCGACAGGGCACTCAGCCCCAGCATTTT. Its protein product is CASSLRQGTQPQHF.

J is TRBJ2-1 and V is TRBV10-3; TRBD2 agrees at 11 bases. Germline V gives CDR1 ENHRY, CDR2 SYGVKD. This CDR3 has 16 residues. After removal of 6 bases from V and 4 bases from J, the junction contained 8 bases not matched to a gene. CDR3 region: CAISQGTSGYYNEQFF. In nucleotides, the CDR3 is TGTGCCATCAGCCAAGGGACTAGCGGATATTACAATGAGCAGTTCTTC.

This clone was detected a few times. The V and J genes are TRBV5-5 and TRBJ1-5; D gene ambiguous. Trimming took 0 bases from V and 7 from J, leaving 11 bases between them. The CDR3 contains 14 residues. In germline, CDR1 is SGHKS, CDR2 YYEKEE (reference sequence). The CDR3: CASSLVAGGQPQHF. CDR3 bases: TGTGCCAGCAGCTTGGTTGCGGGAGGCCAGCCCCAGCATTTT.

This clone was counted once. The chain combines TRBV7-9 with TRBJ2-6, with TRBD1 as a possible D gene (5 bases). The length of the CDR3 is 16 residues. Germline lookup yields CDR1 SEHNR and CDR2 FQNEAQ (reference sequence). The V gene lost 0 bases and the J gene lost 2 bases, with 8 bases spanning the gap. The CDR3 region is CASSLAQGAGANVLTF. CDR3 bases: TGTGCCAGCAGCTTAGCGCAAGGGGCTGGGGCCAACGTCCTGACTTTC.

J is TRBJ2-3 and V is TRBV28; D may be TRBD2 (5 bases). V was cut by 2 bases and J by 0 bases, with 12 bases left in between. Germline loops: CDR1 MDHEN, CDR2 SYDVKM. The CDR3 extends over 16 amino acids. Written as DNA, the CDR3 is TGTGCCAGCAGTTTAAGCGGCACCGATAGCACAGATACGCAGTATTTT. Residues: CASSLSGTDSTDTQYF. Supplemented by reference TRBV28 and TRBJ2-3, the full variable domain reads DVKVTQSSRYLVKRTGEKVFLECVQDMDHENMFWYRQDPGLGLRLIYFSYDVKMKEKGDIPEGYSVSREKKERFSLILESASTNQTSMYLCASSLSGTDSTDTQYFGPGTRLTVL.

The CDR3, as DNA: TGTGCCACCCTCGGGACAGGGGGATACGAGCAGTACTTC. It is translated as CATLGTGGYEQYF. This chain links TRBV6-1 with TRBJ2-7, with 11 positions matching TRBD1. The CDR3 runs 13 residues. Germline CDR1 reads MNHNS; CDR2 reads SASEGT. Trimming at V came to 10 bases and at J to 4 bases, leaving 6 bases not matched to a gene.

CDR3 sequence (DNA): TGCGCCAGCAGCCCGGGTCCCGGGACAGGGGCCAACACTGAAGCTTTCTTT. Protein product: CASSPGPGTGANTEAFF. The chain carries TRBV5-1 and TRBJ1-1, with TRBD1 matching 10 bases. V was pared by 4 bases and J by 2 bases, with 11 bases of the junction left unmatched. This CDR3 is built from 17 residues. Germline V gives CDR1 SGHRS, CDR2 YFSETQ.

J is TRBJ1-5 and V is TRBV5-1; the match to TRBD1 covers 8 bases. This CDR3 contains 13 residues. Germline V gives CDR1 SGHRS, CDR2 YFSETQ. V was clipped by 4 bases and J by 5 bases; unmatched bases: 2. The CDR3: CASSQTGDQPQHF. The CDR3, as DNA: TGCGCCAGCAGCCAGACAGGGGATCAGCCCCAGCATTTT. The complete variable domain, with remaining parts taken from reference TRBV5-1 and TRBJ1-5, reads KAGVTQTPRYLIKTRGQQVTLSCSPISGHRSVSWYQQTPGQGLQFLFEYFSETQRNKGNFPGRFSGRQFSNSRSEMNVSTLELGDSALYLCASSQTGDQPQHFGDGTRLSIL.

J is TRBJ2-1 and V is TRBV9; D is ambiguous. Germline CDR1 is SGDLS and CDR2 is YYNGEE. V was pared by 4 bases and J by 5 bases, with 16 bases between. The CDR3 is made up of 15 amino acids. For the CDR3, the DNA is TGTGCCAGCAGCCCTCGTGCGCCAGGCGACAATGAGCAGTTCTTC. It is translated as CASSPRAPGDNEQFF. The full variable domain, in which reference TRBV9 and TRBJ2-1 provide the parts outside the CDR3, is DSGVTQTPKHLITATGQRVTLRCSPRSGDLSVYWYQQSLDQGLQFLIQYYNGEERAKGNILERFSAQQFPDLHSELNLSSLELGDSALYFCASSPRAPGDNEQFFGPGTRLTVL.

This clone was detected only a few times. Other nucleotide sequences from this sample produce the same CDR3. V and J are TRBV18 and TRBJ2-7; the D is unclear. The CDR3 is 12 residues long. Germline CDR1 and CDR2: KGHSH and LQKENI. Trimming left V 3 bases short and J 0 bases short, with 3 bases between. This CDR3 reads CASSPSSYEQYF. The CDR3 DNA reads TGTGCCAGCTCACCGAGCTCCTACGAGCAGTACTTC. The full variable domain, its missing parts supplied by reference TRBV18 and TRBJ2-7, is NAGVMQNPRHLVRRRGQEARLRCSPMKGHSHVYWYRQLPEEGLKFMVYLQKENIIDESGMPKERFSAEFPKEGPSILRIQQVVRGDSAAYFCASSPSSYEQYFGPGTRLTVT.

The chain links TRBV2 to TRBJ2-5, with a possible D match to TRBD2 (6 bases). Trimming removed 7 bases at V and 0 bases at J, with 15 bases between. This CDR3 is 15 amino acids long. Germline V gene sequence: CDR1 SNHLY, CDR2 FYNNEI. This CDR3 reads CASTGSGANQETQYF. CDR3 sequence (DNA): TGTGCCAGCACCGGGAGCGGCGCGAACCAAGAGACCCAGTACTTC.